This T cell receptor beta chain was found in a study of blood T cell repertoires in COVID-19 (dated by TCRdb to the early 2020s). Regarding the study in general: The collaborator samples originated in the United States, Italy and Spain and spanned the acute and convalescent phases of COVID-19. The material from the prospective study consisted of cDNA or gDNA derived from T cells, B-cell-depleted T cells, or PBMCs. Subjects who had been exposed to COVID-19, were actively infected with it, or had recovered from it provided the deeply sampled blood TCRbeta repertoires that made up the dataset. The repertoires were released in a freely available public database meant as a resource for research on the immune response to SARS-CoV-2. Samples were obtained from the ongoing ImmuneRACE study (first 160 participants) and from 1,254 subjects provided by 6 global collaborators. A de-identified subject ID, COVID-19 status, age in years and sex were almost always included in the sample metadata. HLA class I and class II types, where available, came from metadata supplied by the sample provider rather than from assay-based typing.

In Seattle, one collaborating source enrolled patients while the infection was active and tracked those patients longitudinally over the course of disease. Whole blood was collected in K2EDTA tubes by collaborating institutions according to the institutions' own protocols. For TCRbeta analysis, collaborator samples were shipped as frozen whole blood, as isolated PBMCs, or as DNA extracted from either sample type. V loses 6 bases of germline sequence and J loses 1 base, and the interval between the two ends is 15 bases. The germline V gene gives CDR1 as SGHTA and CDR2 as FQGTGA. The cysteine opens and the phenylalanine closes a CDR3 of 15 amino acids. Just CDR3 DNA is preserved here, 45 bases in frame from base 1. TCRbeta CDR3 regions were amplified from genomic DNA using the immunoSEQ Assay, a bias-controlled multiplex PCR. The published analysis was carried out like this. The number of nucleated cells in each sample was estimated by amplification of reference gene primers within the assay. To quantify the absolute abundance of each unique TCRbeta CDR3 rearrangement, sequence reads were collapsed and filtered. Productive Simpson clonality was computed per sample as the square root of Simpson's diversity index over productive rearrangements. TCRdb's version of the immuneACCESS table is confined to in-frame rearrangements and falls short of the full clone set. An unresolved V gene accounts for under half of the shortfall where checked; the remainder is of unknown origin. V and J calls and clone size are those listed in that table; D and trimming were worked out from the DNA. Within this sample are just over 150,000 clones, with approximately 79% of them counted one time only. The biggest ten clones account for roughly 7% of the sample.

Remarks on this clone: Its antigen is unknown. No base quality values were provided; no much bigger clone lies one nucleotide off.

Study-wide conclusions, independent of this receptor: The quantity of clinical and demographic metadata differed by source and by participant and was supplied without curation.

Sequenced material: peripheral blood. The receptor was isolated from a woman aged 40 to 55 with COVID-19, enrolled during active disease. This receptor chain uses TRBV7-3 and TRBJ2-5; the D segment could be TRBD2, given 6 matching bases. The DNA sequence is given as TGTGCCAGCAGTCCGGGACTTTCGGGCCAAGAGACCCAGTACTTC. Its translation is CASSPGLSGQETQYF.